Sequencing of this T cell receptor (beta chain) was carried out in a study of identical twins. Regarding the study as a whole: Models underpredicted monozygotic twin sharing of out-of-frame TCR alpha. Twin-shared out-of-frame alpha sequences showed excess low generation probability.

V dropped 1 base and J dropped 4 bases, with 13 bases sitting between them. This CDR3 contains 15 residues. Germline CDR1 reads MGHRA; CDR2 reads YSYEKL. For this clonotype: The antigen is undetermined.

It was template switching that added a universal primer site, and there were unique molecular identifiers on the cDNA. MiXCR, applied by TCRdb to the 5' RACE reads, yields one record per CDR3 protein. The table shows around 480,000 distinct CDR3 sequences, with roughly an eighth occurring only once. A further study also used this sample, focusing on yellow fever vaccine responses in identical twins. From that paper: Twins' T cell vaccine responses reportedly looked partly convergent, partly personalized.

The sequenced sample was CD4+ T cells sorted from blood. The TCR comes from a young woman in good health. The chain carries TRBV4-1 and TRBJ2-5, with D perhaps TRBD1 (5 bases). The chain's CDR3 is CASSQAETQGETQYF. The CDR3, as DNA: TGCGCCAGCAGCCAAGCCGAGACCCAGGGAGAGACCCAGTACTTC.